This entry lists 30 T cell receptor beta chains sequenced from one sample in a study of PD-L1 blockade in urothelial cancer (dated by TCRdb to 2016 to 2017). In the paper's terms, the time point label means: pretreatment peripheral blood. Receptor libraries were prepared by the immunoSEQ multiplex PCR assay. The source is immuneACCESS, and TCRdb retained only in-frame sequences with V and J called. Part of the clones is not carried over; for the studies checked, unresolved V genes explain less than half of this, and the remainder is unexplained. The sample table contains around 100,000 clones; only one count was recorded for 90% of them. The ten top clones hold under 2% of the sample. The sample here was PBMCs, taken around atezolizumab (anti-PD-L1) treatment. Receptors were obtained from a man aged 55 to 70 with urothelial cancer.

The chain is built from TRBV30 and TRBJ2-7; TRBD2 matches at 12 bases. CDR1 is GTSNPN, CDR2 SVGIG, per germline (reference sequence). The CDR3 runs 12 residues. V shed 4 bases and J 12 bases; nucleotides not matched to a gene: 7. The CDR3 protein is CAWNLAGGGRYF. The CDR3 coding sequence is TGTGCCTGGAATCTAGCGGGGGGGGGTAGGTACTTC.

This clone appeared a single time. V is TRBV5-1 and J is TRBJ2-3; D possibly corresponds to TRBD1 (5 bases). Trimming removed 2 bases from V and 2 bases from J, with 12 bases in between. CDR1 and CDR2 (germline): SGHRS, YFSETQ. The CDR3 is made up of 15 amino acids. The CDR3 loop reads CASSFGSGATDTQYF. The CDR3 DNA is TGCGCCAGCAGCTTCGGGTCTGGGGCCACAGATACGCAGTATTTT.

V usage is TRBV5-1 and J usage is TRBJ2-2; TRBD2 matches at 10 bases. This CDR3 contains 15 residues. CDR1 is SGHRS, CDR2 YFSETQ, per germline. V trimming: 4 bases; J trimming: 3 bases; junction bases outside the gene matches: 3. CDR3 region: CASSRGTSDTGELFF. Written as DNA, the CDR3 is TGCGCCAGCAGCCGGGGGACTAGCGACACCGGGGAGCTGTTTTTT.

This rearrangement joins TRBV30 to TRBJ2-2, with 7 nucleotides matching TRBD2. Germline CDR1 and CDR2: GTSNPN and SVGIG (reference sequence). J gave up 1 base and V 8 bases, and 4 bases lay outside the gene matches. The CDR3 is 13 amino acids. The chain's CDR3 is CAATSRNTGELFF. In DNA form, the CDR3 reads TGTGCCGCGACTAGCAGGAACACCGGGGAGCTGTTTTTT.

This sequence joins TRBV29-1 and TRBJ1-4; 7 bases are a match to TRBD1. Unmatched junction bases numbered 9, after V lost 4 bases and J lost 4 bases. The length of the CDR3 is 15 residues. Per the germline V gene, CDR1 is SQVTM and CDR2 is ANQGSEA. The CDR3, as DNA: TGCAGCGTTGGAAAAGGGACAGCCGGTAATGAAAAACTGTTTTTT. Translation gives CSVGKGTAGNEKLFF.

The rearrangement links TRBV5-1 to TRBJ2-3; tentative D call: TRBD1 (5 bases). Germline V gene sequence: CDR1 SGHRS, CDR2 YFSETQ. Trimming removed 4 bases from V and 2 bases from J, with 11 bases in between. CDR3 length equals 14 residues. CDR3 in DNA: TGCGCCAGCAGCGGGGCCTTAGACACAGATACGCAGTATTTT. As protein: CASSGALDTDTQYF.

The V call is TRBV9, the J call TRBJ2-6; D gene ambiguous. Germline V CDR1 and CDR2: SGDLS, YYNGEE. V was pared by 1 base and J by 1 base, with 6 bases between. The CDR3 has 15 amino acids. CDR3 nucleotide sequence: TGTGCCAGCAGCGTACGTAGTTCTGGGGCCAACGTCCTGACTTTC. It translates to CASSVRSSGANVLTF.

This clone was counted once. The chain carries TRBV19 and TRBJ1-5; D remains ambiguous. The CDR3 is 16 amino acids. Trimming took 3 bases from V and 1 from J, leaving 13 bases between them. Per germline, CDR1 LNHDA and CDR2 SQIVND (reference sequence). This CDR3 is CASSIVTGYSNQPQHF. The CDR3 coding sequence is TGTGCCAGTAGTATTGTAACGGGATACAGCAATCAGCCCCAGCATTTT.

The chain recombines TRBV11-1 with TRBJ1-1, with D possibly matching TRBD1 (6 bases). CDR1 is SGHAT, CDR2 FQDESV, per germline (reference sequence). The CDR3 contains 13 residues. V lost 1 base and J 3 bases, leaving 6 bases between the germline ends. The CDR3 is CASSLDRDTEAFF. Here the CDR3 DNA reads TGTGCCAGCAGCTTAGACAGGGACACTGAAGCTTTCTTT. The full variable domain, its missing parts supplied by reference TRBV11-1 and TRBJ1-1, is EAEVAQSPRYKITEKSQAVAFWCDPISGHATLYWYRQILGQGPELLVQFQDESVVDDSQLPKDRFSAERLKGVDSTLKIQPAELGDSAMYLCASSLDRDTEAFFGQGTRLTVV.

This chain joins TRBV6-1 and TRBJ2-5; D is unclear. V lost 1 base and J 0 bases, leaving 12 bases between the germline ends. Germline CDR1 is MNHNS and CDR2 is SASEGT. CDR3 length: 16 residues. CDR3 loop: CASSEDRDWYQETQYF. The DNA for the CDR3 is TGTGCCAGCAGTGAAGACCGAGATTGGTACCAAGAGACCCAGTACTTC.

DNA of the CDR3: TGTGCCAGCAGCCAAGTTGGTGGGGCGGATAGCACAGATACGCAGTATTTT. It encodes CASSQVGGADSTDTQYF. This chain uses TRBV9 with TRBJ2-3; the D gene is possibly TRBD1 (5 bases). The length of the CDR3 is 17 residues. The V and J ends lost 4 bases and 0 bases respectively, with 18 bases between them. Per germline, CDR1 SGDLS and CDR2 YYNGEE.

The V gene is TRBV7-9, the J gene TRBJ1-2, with D possibly TRBD1 on 6 matching bases. The germline V gene encodes CDR1 SEHNR and CDR2 FQNEAQ (reference sequence). The CDR3 runs to 13 residues. The germline V and J ends were trimmed by 5 bases and 4 bases, with 11 bases remaining between them. Here the CDR3 DNA reads TGTGCCAGCAGCCCACAGGGCCTCTATGGCTACACCTTC. This gives the protein CASSPQGLYGYTF.

The V gene is TRBV4-3, the J gene TRBJ1-2; maybe TRBD1 (6 bases). Trimming removed 4 bases at V and 2 bases at J, with 17 bases between. This CDR3 comprises 16 residues. Germline V gene data show CDR1 as LGHNA and CDR2 as YSLEER. This CDR3 is CASSPQAGATNYGYTF. CDR3 sequence (DNA): TGCGCCAGCAGCCCCCAGGCAGGGGCTACCAACTATGGCTACACCTTC.

The chain joins TRBV19 to TRBJ2-7, with TRBD2 as a possible D gene (6 bases). Germline CDR1 reads LNHDA; CDR2 reads SQIVND (reference sequence). This CDR3 has 14 residues. The V and J ends lost 3 bases and 7 bases respectively, with 16 bases between them. As DNA, the CDR3 is TGTGCCAGTAGTATGGCGGGGAGCTTGAGAGAGCAGTACTTC. Translation gives CASSMAGSLREQYF.

The V gene is TRBV6-6, the J gene TRBJ1-5; no definite D call. Germline V gene sequence: CDR1 MNHNY, CDR2 SVGAGI (reference sequence). V was cut by 6 bases and J by 7 bases, with 16 bases left in between. CDR3 length: 14 amino acids. The CDR3 spells CASRREKQNQPQHF. CDR3 nucleotide sequence: TGTGCCAGCAGACGCGAAAAGCAAAACCAGCCCCAGCATTTT.

The chain recombines TRBV18 with TRBJ1-1; maybe TRBD1 (6 bases). This CDR3 is 14 amino acids long. Germline lookup yields CDR1 KGHSH and CDR2 LQKENI. The V end was cut by 1 base, the J end by 4 bases, with 10 bases between. DNA of the CDR3: TGTGCCAGCTCACCACAAGGGGGGGGCACTGAAGCTTTCTTT. Translated: CASSPQGGGTEAFF.

The CDR3 is CASSVTGGGELFF. The CDR3 bases are TGTGCCAGCAGCGTAACAGGGGGCGGGGAGCTGTTTTTT. The chain carries TRBV7-2 and TRBJ2-2; TRBD1 agrees at 8 bases. Germline V gives CDR1 SGHTA, CDR2 FQGNSA. The CDR3 has 13 residues. J gave up 7 bases and V 5 bases, and 3 bases lay outside the gene matches.

The chain carries TRBV30 and TRBJ2-3; 13 bases are shared with TRBD2. The length of the CDR3 is 18 residues. The trim removed 3 bases at V and 4 bases at J, leaving 13 bases unmatched. Looked up from germline, CDR1 is GTSNPN and CDR2 is SVGIG (reference sequence). This CDR3 reads CAWRGLMGTSGMSDTQYF. As DNA, the CDR3 is TGTGCCTGGAGGGGCTTAATGGGGACTAGCGGGATGTCAGATACGCAGTATTTT.

This rearrangement joins TRBV28 to TRBJ2-6; D remains ambiguous. Trimming removed 5 bases at V and 1 base at J, with 15 bases between. Germline assignment: CDR1 MDHEN and CDR2 SYDVKM. This CDR3 is 17 amino acids long. CDR3 coding DNA: TGTGCCAGCAGTCCGCCACTCCCGTATTCTGGGGCCAACGTCCTGACTTTC. This codes for CASSPPLPYSGANVLTF. Using reference TRBV28 and TRBJ2-6 for the parts outside the CDR3, the full variable domain is DVKVTQSSRYLVKRTGEKVFLECVQDMDHENMFWYRQDPGLGLRLIYFSYDVKMKEKGDIPEGYSVSREKKERFSLILESASTNQTSMYLCASSPPLPYSGANVLTFGAGSRLTVL.

This chain uses TRBV5-6 with TRBJ2-3; 8 bases line up with TRBD2. Unmatched junction bases numbered 3, after V lost 3 bases and J lost 0 bases. CDR1 is SGHDT and CDR2 is YYEEEE in the germline V gene. The CDR3 contains 15 residues. Written as DNA, the CDR3 is TGTGCCAGCAGCTCGCTAGCGGGTAGCACAGATACGCAGTATTTT. Protein: CASSSLAGSTDTQYF.

The chain employs TRBV6-1 and TRBJ2-3, with TRBD1 identical over 7 bases. The CDR3 spans 15 residues. Germline V CDR1 and CDR2: MNHNS, SASEGT. J lost 3 bases, V lost 5 bases, and 8 bases had no gene match. CDR3 nucleotides: TGTGCCAGCAGTCTATCCGGGACAGCGACAGATACGCAGTATTTT. This sequence encodes CASSLSGTATDTQYF.

The V call is TRBV2, the J call TRBJ2-3, with 9 bases lining up with TRBD2. The germline V gene encodes CDR1 SNHLY and CDR2 FYNNEI. CDR3 length equals 17 residues. Trimming cost V 4 bases and J 1 base; bases outside gene matches: 9. CDR3 protein: CASSVPSGISGTDTQYF. The CDR3 DNA sequence: TGTGCCAGCAGTGTGCCTAGCGGGATTAGCGGCACAGATACGCAGTATTTT. Complete variable domain (other parts from reference TRBV2 and TRBJ2-3): EPEVTQTPSHQVTQMGQEVILRCVPISNHLYFYWYRQILGQKVEFLVSFYNNEISEKSEIFDDQFSVERPDGSNFTLKIRSTKLEDSAMYFCASSVPSGISGTDTQYFGPGTRLTVL.

The chain has TRBV13 and TRBJ2-3, with 9 nucleotides matching TRBD1. J gave up 4 bases and V 5 bases, and 7 bases lay outside the gene matches. Germline CDR1 reads PRHDT; CDR2 reads FYEKMQ (reference sequence). The length of the CDR3 is 15 residues. The CDR3 DNA follows: TGTGCCAGCAGCGCGGGACAGGGTTTGGCAGATACGCAGTATTTT. Translation gives CASSAGQGLADTQYF.

This chain uses TRBV5-1 with TRBJ2-1; a possible D gene is TRBD1 (5 bases). The V gene lost 4 bases and the J gene lost 8 bases, with 13 bases spanning the gap. Germline V gives CDR1 SGHRS, CDR2 YFSETQ. This CDR3 comprises 13 residues. This CDR3 reads CASSLQVGDEQFF. The DNA of the CDR3 is TGCGCCAGCAGCCTACAGGTGGGCGATGAGCAGTTCTTC.

The chain is built from TRBV12-5 and TRBJ2-2, with D possibly matching TRBD1 (5 bases). CDR1 LGHNT and CDR2 FRNRAP come from the germline V gene. Between the trimmed V and J ends, which lost 1 base and 1 base, there was a span of 13 bases. This CDR3 has 17 residues. The CDR3 bases are TGTGCTAGTGGTTTGGGACTCGGACAAAAGAACACCGGGGAGCTGTTTTTT. Protein product: CASGLGLGQKNTGELFF.

Only one count was recorded for this clone. This rearrangement joins TRBV7-9 to TRBJ2-3; possible D gene TRBD2, 6 bases. The germline CDR1 and CDR2 sequences are SEHNR and FQNEAQ (reference sequence). The CDR3 has 14 residues. V lost 5 bases, J lost 6 bases, and 15 bases lay in between. This CDR3 is CASSQDGRRDTQYF. CDR3 sequence (DNA): TGTGCCAGCAGCCAGGACGGGAGAAGGGATACGCAGTATTTT.

The chain couples TRBV10-1 to TRBJ2-7; 10 bases align to TRBD2. This CDR3 contains 14 residues. CDR1 and CDR2 from the germline V gene are WNHNN and SYGVQD (reference sequence). J gave up 5 bases and V 6 bases, and 7 bases lay outside the gene matches. Here the CDR3 reads CASSQGLAFDEQYF. The CDR3 bases are TGCGCCAGCAGCCAGGGACTAGCGTTCGACGAGCAGTACTTC.

The chain combines TRBV6-6 with TRBJ1-6; D gene unclear. The CDR3 runs to 13 residues. V was trimmed by 6 bases and J by 7 bases, leaving 10 bases between them. Germline CDR1 reads MNHNY; CDR2 reads SVGAGI (reference sequence). The CDR3 region has the DNA TGTGCCAGCAGCCCCACGGTAAATTCACCCCTCCACTTT. Translation gives CASSPTVNSPLHF.

This rearrangement joins TRBV18 to TRBJ2-1; 7 bases line up with TRBD2. The CDR3 extends over 14 amino acids. Germline V gives CDR1 KGHSH, CDR2 LQKENI. Trimming cost V 0 bases and J 7 bases; bases outside gene matches: 3. The CDR3 nucleotides are TGTGCCAGCTCACCACCGGGGGGGTGGAATGAGCAGTTCTTC. It specifies CASSPPGGWNEQFF.

The chain employs TRBV13 and TRBJ1-2; 10 bases agree with TRBD1. The germline CDR1 and CDR2 sequences are PRHDT and FYEKMQ (reference sequence). The CDR3 is 16 residues long. After removal of 5 bases from V and 8 bases from J, the junction contained 14 bases not matched to a gene. CDR3 loop: CASSRYLGQGEKGYTF. DNA of the CDR3: TGTGCCAGCAGCCGTTACCTTGGACAGGGGGAGAAGGGCTACACCTTC.